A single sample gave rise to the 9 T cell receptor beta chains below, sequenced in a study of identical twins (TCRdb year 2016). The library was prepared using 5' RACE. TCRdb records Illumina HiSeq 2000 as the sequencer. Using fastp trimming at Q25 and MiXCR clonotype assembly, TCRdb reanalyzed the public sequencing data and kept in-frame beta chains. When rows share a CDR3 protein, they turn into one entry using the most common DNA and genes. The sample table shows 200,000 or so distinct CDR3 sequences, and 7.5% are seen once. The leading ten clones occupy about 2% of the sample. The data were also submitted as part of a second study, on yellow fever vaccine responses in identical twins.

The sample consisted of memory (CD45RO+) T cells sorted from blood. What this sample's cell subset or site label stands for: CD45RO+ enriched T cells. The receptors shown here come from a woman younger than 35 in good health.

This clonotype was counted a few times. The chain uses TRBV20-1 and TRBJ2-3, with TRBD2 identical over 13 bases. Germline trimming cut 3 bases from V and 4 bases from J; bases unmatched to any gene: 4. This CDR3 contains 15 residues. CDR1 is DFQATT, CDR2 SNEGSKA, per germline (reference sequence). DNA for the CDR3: TGCAGTGCTAGGACACTAGCGGGAGGGCCAGATACGCAGTATTTT. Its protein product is CSARTLAGGPDTQYF.

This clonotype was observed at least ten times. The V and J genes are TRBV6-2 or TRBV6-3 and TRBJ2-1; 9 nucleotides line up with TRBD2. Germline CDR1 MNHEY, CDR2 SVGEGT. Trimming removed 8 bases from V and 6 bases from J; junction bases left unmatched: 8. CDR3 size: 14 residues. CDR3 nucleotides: TGTGCCAGCCTAAAGCGGGAGGCTTTCAATGAGCAGTTCTTC. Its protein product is CASLKREAFNEQFF.

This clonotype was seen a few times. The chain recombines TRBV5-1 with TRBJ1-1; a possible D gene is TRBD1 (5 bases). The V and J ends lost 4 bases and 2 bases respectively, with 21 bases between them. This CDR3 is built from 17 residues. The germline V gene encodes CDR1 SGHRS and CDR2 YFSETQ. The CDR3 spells CASSPDTALGSNTEAFF. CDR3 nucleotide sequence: TGCGCCAGCAGCCCGGACACCGCATTGGGGAGTAACACTGAAGCTTTCTTT.

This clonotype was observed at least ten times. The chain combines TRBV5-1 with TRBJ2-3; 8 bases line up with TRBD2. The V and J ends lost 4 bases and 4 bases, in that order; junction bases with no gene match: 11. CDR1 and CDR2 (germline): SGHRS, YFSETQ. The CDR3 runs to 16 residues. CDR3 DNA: TGCGCCAGCAGCAAAACCGGGACTAGTTTGCCAGATACGCAGTATTTT. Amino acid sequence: CASSKTGTSLPDTQYF. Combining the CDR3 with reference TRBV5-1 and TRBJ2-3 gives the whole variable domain KAGVTQTPRYLIKTRGQQVTLSCSPISGHRSVSWYQQTPGQGLQFLFEYFSETQRNKGNFPGRFSGRQFSNSRSEMNVSTLELGDSALYLCASSKTGTSLPDTQYFGPGTRLTVL.

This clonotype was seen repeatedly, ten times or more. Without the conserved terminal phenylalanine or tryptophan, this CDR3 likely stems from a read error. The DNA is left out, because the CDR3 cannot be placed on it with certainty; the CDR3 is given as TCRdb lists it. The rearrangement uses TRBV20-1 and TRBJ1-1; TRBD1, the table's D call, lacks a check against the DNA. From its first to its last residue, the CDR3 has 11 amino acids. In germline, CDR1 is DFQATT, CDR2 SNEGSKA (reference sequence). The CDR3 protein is CSAGPKGQGII.

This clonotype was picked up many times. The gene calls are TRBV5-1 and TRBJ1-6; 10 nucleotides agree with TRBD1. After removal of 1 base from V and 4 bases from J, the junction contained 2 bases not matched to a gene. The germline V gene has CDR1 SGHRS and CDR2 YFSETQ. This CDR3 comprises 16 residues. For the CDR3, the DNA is TGCGCCAGCAGCTTGTCGGGACAGGGGTATAATTCACCCCTCCACTTT. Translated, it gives CASSLSGQGYNSPLHF. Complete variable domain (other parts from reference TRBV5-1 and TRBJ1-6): KAGVTQTPRYLIKTRGQQVTLSCSPISGHRSVSWYQQTPGQGLQFLFEYFSETQRNKGNFPGRFSGRQFSNSRSEMNVSTLELGDSALYLCASSLSGQGYNSPLHFGNGTRLTVT.

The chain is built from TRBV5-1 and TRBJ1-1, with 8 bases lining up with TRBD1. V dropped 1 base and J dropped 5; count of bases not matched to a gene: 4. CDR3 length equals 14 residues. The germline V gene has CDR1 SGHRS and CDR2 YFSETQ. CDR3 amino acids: CASSLQGAGTEAFF. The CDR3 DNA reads TGCGCCAGCAGCTTGCAGGGGGCGGGTACTGAAGCTTTCTTT.

CDR3 protein: CASSYSTGAVAEAFF. CDR3 in DNA: TGTGCCAGCAGTTATTCGACAGGGGCGGTGGCTGAAGCTTTCTTT. The gene calls are TRBV6-5 and TRBJ1-1; 8 nucleotides align to TRBD1. This CDR3 region has 15 residues. CDR1 and CDR2 (germline): MNHEY, SVGAGI. Unmatched junction bases numbered 9, after V lost 3 bases and J lost 6 bases.

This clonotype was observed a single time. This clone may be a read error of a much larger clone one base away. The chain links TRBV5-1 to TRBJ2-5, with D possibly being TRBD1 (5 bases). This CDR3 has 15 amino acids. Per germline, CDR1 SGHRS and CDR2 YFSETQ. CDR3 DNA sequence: TGCGCCAGCAGCTTGGCGTCCAGGGTAGAAGAGACCCGGTACTTC. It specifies CASSLASRVEETRYF.